This T cell receptor (beta chain) appears in the sequencing data of a study of blood T cells in healthy people across ages. Germline values: CDR1 DFQATT, CDR2 SNEGSKA (reference sequence). Deletions cut 6 bases from V and 4 bases from J, with 16 bases between. The CDR3 consists of 13 residues. Sample-barcoded 5' priming and a J-beta primer mix drove a second PCR of roughly 6 to 12 cycles. In TCRdb, the 5' RACE reads were re-called with MiXCR into one record per CDR3 protein. The sample has some 730,000 distinct CDR3 sequences; about a fifth are singletons. The receptor's source is a man in his 70s in good health. The chain combines TRBV20-1 with TRBJ2-7; maybe TRBD1 (6 bases). Sample: blood. CDR3 region: CSALQGRMYEQYF. CDR3 DNA sequence: TGCAGTGCCCTACAGGGTAGAATGTACGAGCAGTACTTC.